The 25 T cell receptor beta chains below all came from one sample that was sequenced in a study of cytomegalovirus exposure and HLA in healthy donors. Researchers ran the PCR with 60 Vbeta and 13 Jbeta primers. Sequencing used immunoSEQ multiplex PCR; TCRdb keeps in-frame clones, though not all of them. The sample records some 170,000 clones, around 77% being singletons. Sequencing was performed on PBMCs. These receptors were collected from a woman aged 25 to 39 in good health and CMV-seronegative.

CDR3 residues: CASSSRPGPYEQYF. The CDR3 DNA sequence: TGTGCCAGCAGTTCCCGGCCAGGGCCCTACGAGCAGTACTTC. The V gene is TRBV27, the J gene TRBJ2-7, with a weak D call TRBD1 (5 bases). V was pared by 4 bases and J by 2 bases, with 12 bases between. The CDR3 covers 14 residues. Germline loops: CDR1 MNHEY, CDR2 SMNVEV (reference sequence).

This rearrangement joins TRBV5-1 to TRBJ2-7; possible D gene TRBD1, 6 bases. V was cut by 0 bases and J by 2 bases, with 12 bases left in between. Germline CDR1 SGHRS, CDR2 YFSETQ. The CDR3 covers 15 residues. CDR3 nucleotide sequence: TGCGCCAGCAGCTTGGTTACAGGGAATACCTACGAGCAGTACTTC. Its protein product is CASSLVTGNTYEQYF.

The V gene is TRBV7-2, the J gene TRBJ2-7; possibly TRBD2 for D (6 bases). Trimming shortened V by 1 base and J by 2 bases, and 9 bases separated the two germline ends. This CDR3 contains 14 residues. Germline V CDR1 and CDR2: SGHTA, FQGNSA. The CDR3 DNA reads as TGTGCCAGCAGCTTAGGCGGGGAGGCCTACGAGCAGTACTTC. This translates into CASSLGGEAYEQYF.

V gene TRBV28 combines with J gene TRBJ2-2, with 12 bases aligning to TRBD1. The CDR3 length is 15 residues. Germline V lookup: CDR1 MDHEN, CDR2 SYDVKM. The junction had 7 bases not matched to a gene; V was cut back by 8 bases and J by 6 bases. CDR3 loop: CASWDRGRWAGELFF. The DNA for the CDR3 is TGTGCCAGCTGGGACAGGGGGCGCTGGGCCGGGGAGCTGTTTTTT.

In this sample, this clone turned up a few times. The chain uses TRBV19 and TRBJ2-3; D is possibly TRBD2 (5 bases). Germline CDR1 reads LNHDA; CDR2 reads SQIVND (reference sequence). V was pared by 3 bases and J by 2 bases, with 15 bases between. The CDR3 covers 16 residues. This CDR3 reads CASSIRLERYTDTQYF. As DNA, the CDR3 is TGTGCCAGTAGTATCCGCCTCGAGCGGTACACAGATACGCAGTATTTT.

CDR3 residues: CATSRGGVLTGNEQFF. DNA for the CDR3: TGTGCCACCAGCAGGGGGGGGGTCCTGACTGGGAATGAGCAGTTCTTC. V usage is TRBV15 and J usage is TRBJ2-1; TRBD2 aligns across 7 bases. Germline assignment: CDR1 LNHNV and CDR2 YYDKDF (reference sequence). V lost 3 bases and J lost 7; bases outside the gene matches: 12. There are 16 residues in the CDR3.

This clone was picked up a small number of times. V is TRBV10-1 and J is TRBJ1-4; D remains unclear. Per germline, CDR1 WNHNN and CDR2 SYGVQD (reference sequence). This CDR3 has 13 residues. With 0 bases removed from V and 8 bases from J, the gap between germline ends came to 7 bases. CDR3: CASSESGGEKLFF. The DNA of the CDR3 is TGCGCCAGCAGTGAGTCAGGAGGGGAAAAACTGTTTTTT.

This clone was seen only a few times. The chain combines TRBV6-1 with TRBJ1-1; 9 nucleotides align to TRBD1. Germline V gives CDR1 MNHNS, CDR2 SASEGT. The CDR3 runs 14 residues. Trimming took 8 bases from V and 11 from J; bases not matched to a gene: 15. The CDR3 nucleotides read TGTGCCAGCCTCACAGGGGGCGTTTTAGGGGTGGCTTTCTTT. Protein: CASLTGGVLGVAFF.

This chain links TRBV5-1 with TRBJ1-1, with D unclear. There are 13 residues in the CDR3. Per the germline V gene, CDR1 is SGHRS and CDR2 is YFSETQ. Deletions cut 6 bases from V and 2 bases from J, with 11 bases between. CDR3 nucleotides: TGCGCCAGCACAAATCAGGCTAACACTGAAGCTTTCTTT. Amino acid sequence: CASTNQANTEAFF.

CDR3 in amino acids: CASSIGERGPAEQYF. CDR3 nucleotide sequence: TGTGCCAGTAGTATAGGGGAAAGGGGGCCCGCCGAGCAGTACTTC. V is TRBV19 and J is TRBJ2-7, with 7 bases lining up with TRBD1. J gave up 6 bases and V 1 base, and 9 bases lay outside the gene matches. This CDR3 region has 15 residues. Germline CDR1 is LNHDA and CDR2 is SQIVND (reference sequence).

The chain combines TRBV4-2 with TRBJ2-3; D is unclear. The germline V gene has CDR1 LGHNA and CDR2 YNFKEQ. This CDR3 comprises 16 residues. Trimming stripped 0 bases from V and 4 bases from J, with 14 bases between. This CDR3 reads CASSQEVAERSDTQYF. CDR3 nucleotides: TGTGCCAGCAGCCAAGAGGTGGCCGAACGATCAGATACGCAGTATTTT.

The chain is built from TRBV7-6 and TRBJ2-1, with D tentatively TRBD2 (6 bases). Between the trimmed V and J ends, which lost 0 bases and 8 bases, there was a span of 14 bases. Per the germline V gene, CDR1 is SGHVS and CDR2 is FNYEAQ. The CDR3 has 15 residues. CDR3 nucleotide sequence: TGTGCCAGCAGCTTAGCGCATGGAGGGCAATATGAGCAGTTCTTC. As protein: CASSLAHGGQYEQFF.

The rearrangement joins TRBV7-2 to TRBJ1-5; TRBD1 matches 9 bases. Unmatched junction bases numbered 7, after V lost 4 bases and J lost 9 bases. This CDR3 contains 14 residues. The germline V gene encodes CDR1 SGHTA and CDR2 FQGNSA. The DNA for the CDR3 is TGTGCCAGCAGCTATGGACAGGGGACGTTGCCCCAGCATTTT. Translating gives CASSYGQGTLPQHF.

The V gene is TRBV10-3, the J gene TRBJ2-3; 13 bases align to TRBD2. Trimming took 8 bases from V and 2 from J; bases not matched to a gene: 4. Per germline, CDR1 ENHRY and CDR2 SYGVKD. The CDR3 spans 15 residues. This CDR3 is CAIRTSGSPTDTQYF. In DNA form, the CDR3 reads TGTGCCATCCGGACTAGCGGGAGTCCCACAGATACGCAGTATTTT.

The V gene is TRBV6-5, the J gene TRBJ2-1; 11 nucleotides line up with TRBD2. V shed 4 bases, J shed 2 bases, and the junction held 4 bases outside the gene matches. Germline CDR1 is MNHEY and CDR2 is SVGAGI. CDR3 length: 16 amino acids. The CDR3, as DNA: TGTGCCAGCAGTTTCCTACTAGCGGGGGCCTACAATGAGCAGTTCTTC. Protein sequence: CASSFLLAGAYNEQFF.

J is TRBJ1-1 and V is TRBV20-1; TRBD1 matches at 8 bases. This CDR3 is 11 amino acids long. The V segment lost 3 bases and the J segment 7 bases; nucleotides outside the gene matches: 1. Germline V gene lookup returns CDR1 DFQATT and CDR2 SNEGSKA (reference sequence). The CDR3 region has the DNA TGCAGTGCTAGTGGGACAGGTGAAGCTTTCTTT. Its protein is CSASGTGEAFF.

The chain joins TRBV28 to TRBJ2-6, with a possible D match to TRBD2 (5 bases). Trimming stripped 6 bases from V and 1 base from J, with 25 bases between. Germline CDR1 reads MDHEN; CDR2 reads SYDVKM. The CDR3 is 20 residues long. CDR3 DNA: TGTGCCAGCAGCCTCACCCTCAGGTGGCGGAGAGGGTCTGGGGCCAACGTCCTGACTTTC. Translated, it gives CASSLTLRWRRGSGANVLTF.

The V and J genes are TRBV7-2 and TRBJ2-7, with D possibly matching TRBD2 (6 bases). CDR1 and CDR2 from the germline V gene are SGHTA and FQGNSA. V was clipped by 1 base and J by 2 bases, with 15 bases between them. The CDR3 runs 16 residues. This chain's CDR3 is CASSLVGGKNTYEQYF. The CDR3 DNA reads TGTGCCAGCAGCTTAGTTGGGGGGAAAAACACCTACGAGCAGTACTTC.

This clone was found a few times. The CDR3 here is CSVDLGRANGYTF. The CDR3 nucleotides are TGCAGCGTTGATTTGGGCAGGGCGAATGGCTACACCTTC. The chain uses TRBV29-1 and TRBJ1-2; possible D gene TRBD1, 5 bases. Germline lookup yields CDR1 SQVTM and CDR2 ANQGSEA. V lost 3 bases to trimming and J lost 6 bases, with 14 bases between them. CDR3 size: 13 residues.

This chain connects TRBV2 to TRBJ1-2; D might be TRBD1 (6 bases). CDR3 length: 14 amino acids. Germline assignment: CDR1 SNHLY and CDR2 FYNNEI. Trimming shortened V by 5 bases and J by 4 bases, and 14 bases separated the two germline ends. The CDR3 DNA is TGTGCCAGCAGTCAACCAAGGGGGAGCTATGGCTACACCTTC. Its translation: CASSQPRGSYGYTF.

The rearrangement joins TRBV30 to TRBJ1-2; perhaps TRBD1 as D (5 bases). The CDR3 runs 13 residues. From germline, CDR1 is GTSNPN and CDR2 SVGIG (reference sequence). V was clipped by 8 bases and J by 6 bases, with 19 bases between them. The chain's CDR3 is CATTTGDVNGYTF. CDR3 nucleotides: TGTGCCACAACCACGGGGGACGTTAATGGCTACACCTTC.

The genes are TRBV30 and TRBJ2-7; D is uncertain. Germline V lookup: CDR1 GTSNPN, CDR2 SVGIG (reference sequence). The V end lost 0 bases, the J end lost 3 bases, and 9 bases lay between the germline ends. The CDR3 spans 13 residues. The CDR3 DNA reads as TGTGCCTGGAGTGTAATGGCTAGCTACGAGCAGTACTTC. Its translation is CAWSVMASYEQYF. Complete variable domain (other parts from reference TRBV30 and TRBJ2-7): SQTIHQWPATLVQPVGSPLSLECTVEGTSNPNLYWYRQAAGRGLQLLFYSVGIGQISSEVPQNLSASRPQDRQFILSSKKLLLSDSGFYLCAWSVMASYEQYFGPGTRLTVT.

The rearrangement links TRBV7-9 to TRBJ1-2; 7 nucleotides match TRBD1. Germline CDR1 reads SEHNR; CDR2 reads FQNEAQ (reference sequence). V was pared by 5 bases and J by 4 bases, with 13 bases of the junction left unmatched. This CDR3 spans 16 amino acids. The CDR3 loop is CASSTSDRDRIYGYTF. Written as DNA, the CDR3 is TGTGCCAGCAGCACCTCCGACAGGGATCGCATCTATGGCTACACCTTC.

V gene TRBV30 combines with J gene TRBJ2-7; TRBD2 might be the D (5 bases). Germline loops: CDR1 GTSNPN, CDR2 SVGIG (reference sequence). The CDR3 contains 14 residues. Trimming removed 0 bases from V and 5 bases from J, with 14 bases in between. DNA for the CDR3: TGTGCCTGGAGTGTACTATTGGGGAGTCACGAGCAGTACTTC. Translation gives CAWSVLLGSHEQYF. The full variable domain, its missing parts supplied by reference TRBV30 and TRBJ2-7, is SQTIHQWPATLVQPVGSPLSLECTVEGTSNPNLYWYRQAAGRGLQLLFYSVGIGQISSEVPQNLSASRPQDRQFILSSKKLLLSDSGFYLCAWSVLLGSHEQYFGPGTRLTVT.

There are a few counts of this clone. This chain links TRBV5-5 with TRBJ1-2; D might be TRBD1 (6 bases). The V end was cut by 4 bases, the J end by 2 bases, with 15 bases between. Germline V gene lookup returns CDR1 SGHKS and CDR2 YYEKEE (reference sequence). The CDR3 runs to 15 residues. Here the CDR3 reads CASSPEQGLNYGYTF. For the CDR3, the DNA is TGTGCCAGCAGCCCCGAGCAGGGGTTAAACTATGGCTACACCTTC. Drawing the rest from reference TRBV5-5 and TRBJ1-2, the complete variable domain is DAGVTQSPTHLIKTRGQQVTLRCSPISGHKSVSWYQQVLGQGPQFIFQYYEKEERGRGNFPDRFSARQFPNYSSELNVNALLLGDSALYLCASSPEQGLNYGYTFGSGTRLTVV.